The source of this T cell receptor beta chain is a study of T cells after yellow fever vaccination. At the level of the study: Preparation used SMART-Seq v4 Ultra Low Input for the low-cell-number fractions.

This clonotype has only a few counts. This may come from a read error, since a much larger clone is one base off. Looked up from germline, CDR1 is SEHNR and CDR2 is FQNEAQ (reference sequence). CDR3 length equals 10 residues. The V gene lost 5 bases and the J gene lost 6 bases, with 2 bases spanning the gap. One entry per CDR3 protein, called by TCRdb with MiXCR from the 5' RACE reads. The sample carries 450,000 to 650,000 distinct CDR3 sequences, approximately 13% recorded once. The sample here was PBMCs, taken on the day of the yellow fever booster vaccination. The V gene is TRBV7-9, the J gene TRBJ2-1; no reliable D call. This clonotype was sampled from a man aged 30 to 39 who received the YFV17D yellow fever vaccine. The CDR3 DNA follows: TGTGCCAGCAGCGCCAATGAGCAGTTCTTC. It yields the protein CASSANEQFF.